The clone carrying this TCR beta chain was detected only a few times. Study processing details: Counts of nucleated cells, estimated from reference gene primer amplification, were obtained. Generated by immunoSEQ multiplex PCR, the TCRdb table keeps only in-frame clones and is missing some. V and J calls and clone size are copied from that table; D and trimming were computed from the DNA. The sample consists of tens of thousands of clones, approximately 78% of them appearing once. The V gene's germline CDR1 is SNHLY and CDR2 FYNNEI. V was trimmed by 7 bases and J by 4 bases, leaving 16 bases between them. The CDR3 covers 14 residues. The sample is drawn from a study of blood T cell repertoires in COVID-19.

The chain uses TRBV2 and TRBJ1-2; TRBD1 might be the D (5 bases). Specimen: peripheral blood. The clonotype comes from a woman between 55 and 75 years old with acute or convalescent COVID-19. The CDR3, as DNA: TGTGCCAGCAATGGTGACTTCACAGGCTATGGCTACACCTTC. The encoded protein is CASNGDFTGYGYTF.